The 5 T cell receptor beta chains below were found in one sample sequenced in a study of T-cell reconstitution after alpha-beta-depleted transplantation in children. TCRbeta library preparation incorporated unique molecular identifiers. TCRdb fed the PCR reads into MiXCR, producing one record per CDR3 protein. This table has over 150,000 distinct CDR3 sequences, roughly 6% appearing once. Sample: PBMCs, taken before TCRalphabeta/CD19-depleted stem cell transplant. The source is a girl less than two years old with combined immunodeficiency, due to receive a stem cell transplant.

Ten or more counts support this clonotype. Here the CDR3 reads CSVRGAYEQYF. For the CDR3, the DNA is TGCAGCGTGCGGGGAGCCTACGAGCAGTACTTC. This sequence joins TRBV29-1 and TRBJ2-7, with D perhaps matching TRBD2 (6 bases). The germline V and J ends were trimmed by 6 bases and 2 bases, with 8 bases remaining between them. Germline V lookup: CDR1 SQVTM, CDR2 ANQGSEA. The CDR3 has 11 residues.

This clonotype was seen at least ten times. The rearrangement uses TRBV7-9 and TRBJ2-5; TRBD2 is a possible D gene (5 bases). Germline CDR1 reads SEHNR; CDR2 reads FQNEAQ (reference sequence). The CDR3 is made up of 15 amino acids. V lost 1 base and J lost 4, with 13 bases in between. CDR3 DNA sequence: TGTGCCAGCAGCTTAGGGACTCGTTATCTAGAGACCCAGTACTTC. This gives the protein CASSLGTRYLETQYF.

This clonotype was seen repeatedly, ten times or more. The chain is built from TRBV7-2 and TRBJ2-3; TRBD2 is a possible D gene (5 bases). The CDR3 totals 13 residues. Germline V gene data show CDR1 as SGHTA and CDR2 as FQGNSA. With 0 bases removed from V and 7 bases from J, the gap between germline ends came to 8 bases. CDR3 bases: TGTGCCAGCAGCTTAGCGAGGGAAAATACGCAGTATTTT. It encodes CASSLARENTQYF. The whole variable domain, filled in from reference TRBV7-2 and TRBJ2-3, reads GAGVSQSPSNKVTEKGKDVELRCDPISGHTALYWYRQSLGQGLEFLIYFQGNSAPDKSGLPSDRFSAERTGGSVSTLTIQRTQQEDSAVYLCASSLARENTQYFGPGTRLTVL.

Concerning this clonotype itself: This could be a read error, since a much larger clone is one nucleotide away. The chain is built from TRBV5-1 and TRBJ2-7; possible D gene TRBD2, 6 bases. The CDR3 loop spans 14 amino acids. The germline gives CDR1 SGHRS, CDR2 YFSETQ. The CDR3 DNA follows: TGCGCCAGCAGCTGGAACGCGGAGGGCTACGAGCAGCACTTC. The encoded protein is CASSWNAEGYEQHF.

V gene TRBV6-5 combines with J gene TRBJ1-1, with D unclear. The germline V gene has CDR1 MNHEY and CDR2 SVGAGI. V lost 5 bases and J lost 4, with 11 bases in between. CDR3 size: 13 residues. The CDR3 sequence: CASSPMGSTEAFF. In DNA form, the CDR3 reads TGTGCCAGCAGTCCGATGGGGAGCACTGAAGCTTTCTTT.